Listed here are 15 T cell receptor beta chains from one sample, sequenced in a study of blood T cell repertoires in COVID-19. TCRdb's table, derived via immunoSEQ multiplex PCR, lists solely in-frame clones and lacks some. The sample holds more than 250,000 clones, approximately 88% seen once. The specimen sequenced was peripheral blood. The source of these receptors is a man between 18 and 29 years old who had recovered from COVID-19.

This chain links TRBV6-5 with TRBJ2-7; the match to TRBD1 covers 9 bases. The junction had 1 base not matched to a gene; V was cut back by 2 bases and J by 2 bases. The CDR3 runs to 14 residues. Germline V gene data show CDR1 as MNHEY and CDR2 as SVGAGI. CDR3 region: CASSYGTGTYEQYF. CDR3 sequence (DNA): TGTGCCAGCAGTTACGGGACAGGGACCTACGAGCAGTACTTC.

The rearrangement joins TRBV20-1 to TRBJ1-1, with D unresolved. This CDR3 has 11 residues. In germline, CDR1 is DFQATT, CDR2 SNEGSKA (reference sequence). Trimming pared 6 bases from V and 6 bases from J, leaving 11 bases between. CDR3: CSALKSAEAFF. The CDR3 nucleotides are TGCAGTGCATTAAAAAGCGCTGAAGCTTTCTTT.

The rearrangement uses TRBV10-3 and TRBJ2-1, with TRBD2 identical over 12 bases. The V gene's germline CDR1 is ENHRY and CDR2 SYGVKD. Trimming took 3 bases from V and 0 from J; bases not matched to a gene: 15. The CDR3 extends over 21 amino acids. The CDR3 DNA follows: TGTGCCATCAGTGAAAGCCACCCCGGACTAGCGGGGACCAGCTCCTACAATGAGCAGTTCTTC. Its protein product is CAISESHPGLAGTSSYNEQFF.

J is TRBJ2-7 and V is TRBV6-5; D is unresolved. V was shortened by 5 bases and J by 7 bases, with 12 bases between the two germline ends. CDR3 length: 12 residues. CDR1 is MNHEY, CDR2 SVGAGI, per germline. CDR3 sequence (DNA): TGTGCCAGCAGTACCTCAGCGTTGGAGCAGTACTTC. This codes for CASSTSALEQYF.

This sequence joins TRBV9 and TRBJ2-1; TRBD2 is a possible D gene (5 bases). The CDR3 is 14 amino acids. V was cut by 0 bases and J by 8 bases, with 12 bases left in between. Per the germline V gene, CDR1 is SGDLS and CDR2 is YYNGEE. The CDR3 DNA is TGTGCCAGCAGCGTAGATCCCCCTAGCTATGAGCAGTTCTTC. This gives the protein CASSVDPPSYEQFF.

A single count supports this clone. This rearrangement joins TRBV18 to TRBJ2-5; the D gene is possibly TRBD1 (6 bases). Per the germline V gene, CDR1 is KGHSH and CDR2 is LQKENI. This CDR3 has 14 amino acids. V was cut by 3 bases and J by 2 bases, with 10 bases left in between. The chain's CDR3 is CASSPSGTQETQYF. The CDR3 nucleotides read TGTGCCAGCTCACCTTCCGGGACACAAGAGACCCAGTACTTC.

Written as DNA, the CDR3 is TGTGCCAGCAGTGAAGCGGCGGGGGAGGATCAGCCCCAGCATTTT. It yields the protein CASSEAAGEDQPQHF. The genes are TRBV6-1 and TRBJ1-5; D is possibly TRBD1 (5 bases). Germline CDR1 MNHNS, CDR2 SASEGT. This CDR3 is built from 15 residues. V shed 0 bases and J shed 5 bases, with 11 bases lying between them.

The V call is TRBV13, the J call TRBJ2-1, with 10 bases that match TRBD1. The ends lost 4 bases at V and 7 bases at J; junction bases unmatched: 4. In germline, CDR1 is PRHDT, CDR2 FYEKMQ (reference sequence). CDR3 length: 14 residues. Here the CDR3 DNA reads TGTGCCAGCAGCTGGGGACAGGGGTTAAATGAGCAGTTCTTC. This sequence encodes CASSWGQGLNEQFF.

This rearrangement joins TRBV5-3 to TRBJ1-2; no clear D gene. TRBV5-3 is annotated as an ORF whose role is uncertain. The ends were cut back, 5 bases at V and 6 bases at J, with 11 bases in the middle. The CDR3 runs to 12 residues. CDR3: CARSFRGHGYTF. The CDR3 DNA reads TGTGCCAGAAGTTTTCGAGGGCATGGCTACACCTTC.

The V gene is TRBV7-9, the J gene TRBJ1-1; D is unresolved. Trimming removed 1 base from V and 11 bases from J, with 11 bases in between. This CDR3 spans 12 amino acids. CDR1 and CDR2 from the germline V gene are SEHNR and FQNEAQ (reference sequence). Here the CDR3 reads CASSLEGVEAFF. The CDR3 DNA is TGTGCCAGCAGCTTAGAGGGAGTGGAGGCTTTCTTT.

The V call is TRBV5-1, the J call TRBJ2-2; 12 nucleotides line up with TRBD2. Germline V gene lookup returns CDR1 SGHRS and CDR2 YFSETQ. The CDR3 consists of 17 residues. V lost 4 bases and J lost 4; bases outside the gene matches: 8. CDR3 sequence: CASSPASGRASTGELFF. CDR3 DNA sequence: TGCGCCAGCAGCCCCGCTAGCGGGAGGGCCAGCACCGGGGAGCTGTTTTTT.

The chain employs TRBV6-5 and TRBJ1-6, with D perhaps matching TRBD1 (6 bases). The CDR3 is 15 residues long. Germline CDR1 MNHEY, CDR2 SVGAGI. Trimming shortened V by 5 bases and J by 10 bases, and 18 bases separated the two germline ends. The CDR3 DNA reads TGTGCCAGCAGTCCTCCCGGACAGAGGGCATCACCCCTCCACTTT. It specifies CASSPPGQRASPLHF.

This sequence joins TRBV6-1 and TRBJ1-5; D is possibly TRBD1 (5 bases). Trimming shortened V by 3 bases and J by 0 bases, and 9 bases separated the two germline ends. Per germline, CDR1 MNHNS and CDR2 SASEGT. The CDR3 totals 15 residues. The CDR3 DNA sequence: TGTGCCAGCAGTGACGACAGTTATAGCAATCAGCCCCAGCATTTT. Its protein product is CASSDDSYSNQPQHF.

Points on this clone: Other nucleotide sequences from this sample produce the same CDR3. The V and J genes are TRBV5-1 and TRBJ2-1, with 11 bases fitting TRBD1. Germline CDR1 and CDR2: SGHRS and YFSETQ. The ends lost 0 bases at V and 2 bases at J; junction bases unmatched: 1. The CDR3 is made up of 16 amino acids. This CDR3 reads CASSLEGQGAYNEQFF. The CDR3 coding sequence is TGCGCCAGCAGCTTGGAGGGACAGGGGGCCTACAATGAGCAGTTCTTC.

The J gene is TRBJ1-1, the V gene TRBV10-3; no definite D call. The CDR3 runs to 14 residues. The V end lost 3 bases, the J end lost 1 base, and 9 bases lay between the germline ends. Germline V lookup: CDR1 ENHRY, CDR2 SYGVKD. CDR3 sequence reads: CAISEEAPNTEAFF. The CDR3 DNA reads TGTGCCATCAGTGAAGAGGCACCGAACACTGAAGCTTTCTTT.